The 28 T cell receptor beta chains presented below share a single source sample, sequenced in a study of blood T cells in healthy people across ages. A J-beta primer mix and a sample-barcoded 5' primer were used in a second PCR of roughly 6 to 11 cycles. TCRdb re-analysed the 5' RACE reads in MiXCR, keeping a single row per CDR3 protein. The data contain roughly 1 million distinct CDR3 sequences, almost 25% of them seen just once; the ten biggest clones take up around 0.7%. These data also formed part of another study, on T cells of mothers and their children.

Source material: blood. The receptors derive from a girl under 10 years old in good health.

This sequence joins TRBV11-2 and TRBJ2-4; 8 positions match TRBD2. With V trimmed by 1 base and J by 3 bases, 11 bases remained unmatched. The CDR3 sequence is 18 residues long. The V gene's germline CDR1 is SGHAT and CDR2 FQNNGV. DNA of the CDR3: TGTGCCAGCAGCTTAGTGGTTAGCGGGAAGGCGGACAAAAACATTCAGTACTTC. This encodes CASSLVVSGKADKNIQYF.

J is TRBJ2-7 and V is TRBV29-1; 8 nucleotides agree with TRBD1. Looked up from germline, CDR1 is SQVTM and CDR2 is ANQGSEA. The CDR3 sequence is 13 residues long. V lost 5 bases to trimming and J lost 3 bases; unmatched junction nucleotides: 6. The CDR3 DNA follows: TGCAGCGTTACCGGGACAGGCCACTACGAGCAGTACTTC. It encodes CSVTGTGHYEQYF.

This clonotype has more than one count but fewer than ten. The conserved closing phenylalanine or tryptophan is absent in this CDR3, likely reflecting a read error. This rearrangement joins TRBV7-9 to TRBJ2-5; D not resolved. The J call is doubtful: the DNA matches TRBJ2-7 better. This CDR3 is built from 11 residues. Germline V gene lookup returns CDR1 SEHNR and CDR2 FQNEAQ (reference sequence). CDR3 nucleotides: TGTGCCAGCAGCTGGCAGTACGAGCAGTACCTC. Protein product: CASSWQYEQYL.

Only one count was recorded for this clonotype. A junction end diverges from the germline sequence, so it may reflect a read error. The rearrangement uses TRBV29-1 and TRBJ2-5; perhaps TRBD2 as D (7 bases). The CDR3 spans 13 residues. Looked up from germline, CDR1 is SQVTM and CDR2 is ANQGSEA. CDR3 protein: CSVSWGGQGTQYF. The CDR3 DNA follows: TGCAGCGTCTCCTGGGGGGGCCAAGGGACCCAGTACTTC.

This clonotype was recorded a few times. The chain links TRBV6-1 to TRBJ1-1; D is unresolved. V was clipped by 4 bases and J by 3 bases, with 9 bases between them. Germline V gene lookup returns CDR1 MNHNS and CDR2 SASEGT. This CDR3 is built from 13 residues. The CDR3 DNA reads as TGTGCCAGCAGTGGGCTACAGTACACTGAAGCTTTCTTT. Amino acid sequence: CASSGLQYTEAFF.

The rearrangement links TRBV19 to TRBJ2-1; D gene uncertain. The CDR3 is 16 amino acids. Deletions cut 3 bases from V and 10 bases from J, with 22 bases between. Germline V gene sequence: CDR1 LNHDA, CDR2 SQIVND (reference sequence). CDR3 DNA: TGTGCCAGTAGTATCCTGGGGAAGAAGGATTGGTACGAGCAGTTCTTC. This codes for CASSILGKKDWYEQFF.

Here the CDR3 reads CASSVGRGWDGYTF. In DNA form, the CDR3 reads TGTGCCAGCAGTGTCGGCAGGGGATGGGATGGCTACACCTTC. The chain recombines TRBV6-1 with TRBJ1-2, with D perhaps TRBD1 (6 bases). The CDR3 contains 14 residues. CDR1 and CDR2 from the germline V gene are MNHNS and SASEGT. V lost 4 bases, J lost 6 bases, and 15 bases lay in between.

This clonotype was picked up a small number of times. This rearrangement joins TRBV18 to TRBJ2-1; 7 nucleotides line up with TRBD2. Germline V gives CDR1 KGHSH, CDR2 LQKENI. The CDR3 covers 16 residues. After removal of 2 bases from V and 2 bases from J, the junction contained 6 bases not matched to a gene. The CDR3 protein is CASSPWREGTYNEQFF. The CDR3 region has the DNA TGTGCCAGCTCACCATGGAGGGAGGGGACCTACAATGAGCAGTTCTTC.

The chain carries TRBV7-3 and TRBJ2-1; D tentatively reads TRBD1 or TRBD2 (5 bases each). The CDR3 consists of 14 residues. V was clipped by 3 bases and J by 9 bases, with 15 bases between them. CDR1 SGHTA and CDR2 FQGTGA come from the germline V gene. The CDR3 bases are TGTGCCAGCAGCTTGGGACGATCTTCGGGTGAGCAGTTCTTC. Translating it yields CASSLGRSSGEQFF.

This clonotype has more than one count but fewer than ten. V gene TRBV27 combines with J gene TRBJ1-4; D may be TRBD1 (6 bases). Germline V gives CDR1 MNHEY, CDR2 SMNVEV (reference sequence). Trimming removed 7 bases from V and 6 bases from J, with 12 bases in between. This CDR3 has 13 amino acids. In nucleotides, the CDR3 is TGTGCCAGCACTGGACAGCGCGATGAAAAACTGTTTTTT. Its protein is CASTGQRDEKLFF. The full variable domain, its missing parts supplied by reference TRBV27 and TRBJ1-4, is EAQVTQNPRYLITVTGKKLTVTCSQNMNHEYMSWYRQDPGLGLRQIYYSMNVEVTDKGDVPEGYKVSRKEKRNFPLILESPSPNQTSLYFCASTGQRDEKLFFGSGTQLSVL.

A few counts support this clonotype. The chain carries TRBV29-1 and TRBJ2-1; D is uncertain. The V end lost 1 base, the J end lost 5 bases, and 6 bases lay between the germline ends. Germline lookup yields CDR1 SQVTM and CDR2 ANQGSEA. CDR3 length equals 12 residues. The chain's CDR3 is CSVEVLNNEQFF. DNA of the CDR3: TGCAGCGTTGAAGTATTGAACAATGAGCAGTTCTTC.

This rearrangement joins TRBV2 to TRBJ2-7; D gene ambiguous. Germline values: CDR1 SNHLY, CDR2 FYNNEI. This CDR3 region has 13 residues. V dropped 3 bases and J dropped 0 bases, with 6 bases sitting between them. The CDR3 protein is CASSETYSYEQYF. The DNA for the CDR3 is TGTGCCAGCAGTGAGACGTACTCCTACGAGCAGTACTTC.

The J gene is TRBJ2-7, the V gene TRBV2; D unclear. Germline lookup yields CDR1 SNHLY and CDR2 FYNNEI. Trimming stripped 4 bases from V and 3 bases from J, with 13 bases between. CDR3 length: 14 amino acids. This CDR3 reads CASSVSPTFYEQYF. In nucleotides, the CDR3 is TGTGCCAGCAGTGTCAGCCCGACCTTCTACGAGCAGTACTTC.

The rearrangement links TRBV7-6 to TRBJ2-1, with TRBD2 matching over 7 bases. Germline CDR1 reads SGHVS; CDR2 reads FNYEAQ. This CDR3 comprises 12 residues. With V trimmed by 8 bases and J by 9 bases, 7 bases remained unmatched. CDR3: CASRQGGAEQFF. DNA of the CDR3: TGTGCCAGCCGCCAGGGAGGGGCTGAGCAGTTCTTC.

This clonotype has just a few counts. This chain uses TRBV12-3 or TRBV12-4 with TRBJ2-2; 11 nucleotides match TRBD1. This CDR3 has 16 residues. V was pared by 1 base and J by 5 bases, with 3 bases of the junction left unmatched. CDR3 loop: CASSLGTGGGTGELFF. DNA of the CDR3: TGTGCCAGCAGTTTAGGGACAGGGGGCGGTACCGGGGAGCTGTTTTTT.

This clonotype was recorded a few times. This rearrangement joins TRBV12-3 or TRBV12-4 to TRBJ2-2, with D perhaps matching TRBD2 (6 bases). The CDR3 has 14 amino acids. The V and J ends lost 4 bases and 1 base respectively, with 7 bases between them. This CDR3 reads CASSWGVNTGELFF. In DNA form, the CDR3 reads TGTGCCAGCAGTTGGGGGGTGAACACCGGGGAGCTGTTTTTT.

This clonotype was counted only a few times. V is TRBV29-1 and J is TRBJ2-1; 7 nucleotides align to TRBD1. This CDR3 has 12 amino acids. Germline V gene data show CDR1 as SQVTM and CDR2 as ANQGSEA. The V gene end was trimmed by 5 bases and the J gene end by 6 bases; junction bases not matched to a gene: 4. This CDR3 reads CSVQTGSNEQFF. In nucleotides, the CDR3 is TGCAGCGTTCAGACAGGGTCCAATGAGCAGTTCTTC.

The chain joins TRBV5-1 to TRBJ1-1, with D tentatively TRBD1 (5 bases). This CDR3 has 14 amino acids. Germline V gene lookup returns CDR1 SGHRS and CDR2 YFSETQ. Trimming left V 0 bases short and J 4 bases short, with 10 bases between. As DNA, the CDR3 is TGCGCCAGCAGCTTGGAGGCTGGGGGCACTGAAGCTTTCTTT. Its protein is CASSLEAGGTEAFF.

This clonotype was seen repeatedly, ten times or more. The chain's CDR3 is CASSFPGSSYNEQFF. DNA of the CDR3: TGTGCCAGCAGTTTTCCCGGGAGCTCCTACAATGAGCAGTTCTTC. V is TRBV28 and J is TRBJ2-1; possible D gene TRBD2, 6 bases. Germline lookup yields CDR1 MDHEN and CDR2 SYDVKM. The CDR3 is 15 residues long. Trimming pared 3 bases from V and 0 bases from J, leaving 9 bases between.

This clonotype occurred a few times. This sequence joins TRBV2 and TRBJ1-5; D may be TRBD1 (5 bases). Germline assignment: CDR1 SNHLY and CDR2 FYNNEI. The length of the CDR3 is 20 residues. The ends were cut back, 6 bases at V and 4 bases at J, with 31 bases in the middle. CDR3 sequence reads: CASRDTTAGSRFGLNQPQHF. The CDR3 DNA reads TGTGCCAGCAGGGATACCACGGCAGGGTCGAGATTTGGTTTGAATCAGCCCCAGCATTTT. Supplemented by reference TRBV2 and TRBJ1-5, the full variable domain reads EPEVTQTPSHQVTQMGQEVILRCVPISNHLYFYWYRQILGQKVEFLVSFYNNEISEKSEIFDDQFSVERPDGSNFTLKIRSTKLEDSAMYFCASRDTTAGSRFGLNQPQHFGDGTRLSIL.

This clonotype appeared many times. The chain joins TRBV6-2 or TRBV6-3 to TRBJ2-7; D uncertain. The DNA end is a closer match to TRBJ2-1, so the J assignment may be wrong. This CDR3 is built from 13 residues. Germline V gene sequence: CDR1 MNHEY, CDR2 SVGEGT. The CDR3 loop is CASSFGFNNEQFF. The CDR3, as DNA: TGTGCCAGCAGTTTCGGGTTTAACAATGAGCAGTTCTTC.

The chain is built from TRBV11-2 and TRBJ2-7; D is undetermined. The CDR3 is 15 residues long. Trimming stripped 6 bases from V and 2 bases from J, with 17 bases between. Germline V gives CDR1 SGHAT, CDR2 FQNNGV. The CDR3 sequence is CASSHPRTEAYEQYF. CDR3 coding DNA: TGTGCCAGCAGTCATCCCCGTACTGAAGCCTACGAGCAGTACTTC.

This clonotype was counted at least ten times. This chain uses TRBV7-9 with TRBJ1-5, with a possible D match to TRBD1 (6 bases). Trimming left V 5 bases short and J 6 bases short, with 8 bases between. The CDR3 length is 12 residues. Germline CDR1 is SEHNR and CDR2 is FQNEAQ (reference sequence). Here the CDR3 reads CASSEGGQPQHF. In DNA, the CDR3 is TGTGCCAGCAGCGAAGGGGGTCAGCCCCAGCATTTT. Drawing the rest from reference TRBV7-9 and TRBJ1-5, the complete variable domain is DTGVSQNPRHKITKRGQNVTFRCDPISEHNRLYWYRQTLGQGPEFLTYFQNEAQLEKSRLLSDRFSAERPKGSFSTLEIQRTEQGDSAMYLCASSEGGQPQHFGDGTRLSIL.

The chain recombines TRBV7-9 with TRBJ2-5, with 7 bases fitting TRBD2. The DNA matches TRBJ2-1 better at its end, which makes the J call doubtful. Looked up from germline, CDR1 is SEHNR and CDR2 is FQNEAQ (reference sequence). The CDR3 contains 13 residues. The CDR3 DNA reads TGTGCCAGCAGCTTAGTATCTAGCGGAGAGCAGTTCTTC. Its translation: CASSLVSSGEQFF.

V gene TRBV29-1 combines with J gene TRBJ2-3, with 9 nucleotides matching TRBD1. The ends lost 5 bases at V and 0 bases at J; junction bases unmatched: 12. This CDR3 is built from 17 residues. Germline V lookup: CDR1 SQVTM, CDR2 ANQGSEA. In nucleotides, the CDR3 is TGCAGCGTTTATCCTGTAGGACAGGGGTTTAGCACAGATACGCAGTATTTT. As protein: CSVYPVGQGFSTDTQYF.

The rearrangement uses TRBV4-1 and TRBJ1-3; D perhaps matches TRBD1 (6 bases). With 1 base removed from V and 5 bases from J, the gap between germline ends came to 18 bases. The CDR3 is made up of 17 amino acids. Germline assignment: CDR1 MGHRA and CDR2 YSYEKL. CDR3 DNA: TGCGCCAGCAGCCAAGGTCCAGGGGCCGAGACCCGAAACACCATATATTTT. Its translation is CASSQGPGAETRNTIYF.

There are a few counts of this clonotype. The CDR3 nucleotides read TGCAGCGGCAGCACTAACTATGGCTACACCTTC. Translating it yields CSGSTNYGYTF. The rearrangement links TRBV29-1 to TRBJ1-2; D not certain. Germline CDR1 reads SQVTM; CDR2 reads ANQGSEA. With 7 bases removed from V and 0 bases from J, the gap between germline ends came to 6 bases. This CDR3 is 11 amino acids long.

V is TRBV12-5 and J is TRBJ2-7; D is undetermined. Trimming pared 8 bases from V and 3 bases from J, leaving 14 bases between. This CDR3 is 13 amino acids long. Per germline, CDR1 LGHNT and CDR2 FRNRAP. CDR3 residues: CASKSGSFYEQYF. CDR3 in DNA: TGTGCTAGTAAATCCGGATCCTTCTACGAGCAGTACTTC.